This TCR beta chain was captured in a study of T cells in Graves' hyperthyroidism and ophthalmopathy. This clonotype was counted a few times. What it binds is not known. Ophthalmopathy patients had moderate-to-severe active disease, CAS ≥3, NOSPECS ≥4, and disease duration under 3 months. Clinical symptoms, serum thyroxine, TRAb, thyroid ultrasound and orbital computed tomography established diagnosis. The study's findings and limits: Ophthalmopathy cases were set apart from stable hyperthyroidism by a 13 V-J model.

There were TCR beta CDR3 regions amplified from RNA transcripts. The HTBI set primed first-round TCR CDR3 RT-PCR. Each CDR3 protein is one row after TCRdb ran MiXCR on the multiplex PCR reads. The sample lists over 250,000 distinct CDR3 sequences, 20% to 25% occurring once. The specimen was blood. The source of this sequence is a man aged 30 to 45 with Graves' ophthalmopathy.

This CDR3 reads CASSHSAGVGEQFF. Here the CDR3 DNA reads TGTGCCAGCAGCCACTCGGCGGGAGTAGGGGAGCAGTTCTTC. The genes are TRBV3-1 and TRBJ2-1, with 7 positions matching TRBD2. CDR1 is LGHDT and CDR2 is YNNKEL in the germline V gene (reference sequence). This CDR3 has 14 residues. With V trimmed by 3 bases and J by 10 bases, 9 bases remained unmatched.